Listed below are T cell receptor beta chains from one sample, sequenced in a study of blood T cell dynamics during melanoma immunotherapy. Some clones are missing from TCRdb's copy, which holds only in-frame ones; the method was immunoSEQ multiplex PCR. The sample carries 11,000 or so clones, roughly 85% recorded once. This material consisted of blood, taken from a patient treated with checkpoint blockade. These receptors were taken from a human donor with melanoma. The CDR3 runs from the conserved cysteine through the conserved F or W. D genes are given only for firm matches. A row's size may be missing; if present it is once, few, many or a size class.

d_gene	v_gene	abundance	j_gene	CDR3nt	CDR3aa
NA	TRBV7-6	NA	TRBJ1-5	TGTGCCAGCAGCCGAGGTGGGAATCAGCCCCAGCATTTT	CASSRGGNQPQHF
NA	TRBV4-2	few	TRBJ1-6	TGTGCCAGCAGCCAAGGAAAGGGGTACTATAATTCACCCCTCCACTTT	CASSQGKGYYNSPLHF
TRBD1	TRBV5-6	NA	TRBJ2-3	TGTGCCAGCAGCTTGAGGGGGCGCCGATCCCCTACAGATACGCAGTATTTT	CASSLRGRRSPTDTQYF
NA	TRBV19	NA	TRBJ2-2	TGTGCCAGTGGCCCGGACGGGATTAGAATTAAAAACACCGGGGAGCTGTTTTTT	CASGPDGIRIKNTGELFF
TRBD2	TRBV7-2	NA	TRBJ2-1	TGTGCCAGCAGCTCCAAAGCGGGAGGCCTCTACAATGAGCAGTTCTTC	CASSSKAGGLYNEQFF
NA	TRBV5-1	once	TRBJ2-7	TGCGCCAGCCGGGCGGGGCAGGGAGCCTACGAGCAGTACTTC	CASRAGQGAYEQYF
TRBD2	TRBV5-1	NA	TRBJ2-5	TGCGCCAGCAGCCCAGCGGGGGGTCTGGAGACCCAGTACTTC	CASSPAGGLETQYF
TRBD1	TRBV5-4	NA	TRBJ1-2	TGTGCCAGCAGCTCGGACAGGGGTTCCCTTAACTATGGCTACACCTTC	CASSSDRGSLNYGYTF
NA	TRBV5-5	NA	TRBJ1-4	TGTGCCAGCAGCTTATCCGGACAGAAGAATGAAAAACTGTTTTTT	CASSLSGQKNEKLFF
NA	TRBV7-9	NA	TRBJ2-2	TGTGCCAGCAGCTTACAAGGGTACACCGGGGAGCTGTTTTTT	CASSLQGYTGELFF
TRBD1	TRBV5-5	NA	TRBJ2-6	TGTGCCAGCAGCACAGGGGCTGGGGCCAACGTCCTGACTTTC	CASSTGAGANVLTF
NA	TRBV2	NA	TRBJ1-3	TGTGCCAGCAGTTTAGGGGACGGCCGCTCTGGAAACACCATATATTTT	CASSLGDGRSGNTIYF
NA	TRBV6-5	once	TRBJ1-1	TGTGCCAGCAGGTTACAGGGGAACACTGAAGCTTTCTTT	CASRLQGNTEAFF
TRBD2	TRBV29-1	NA	TRBJ2-1	TGCAGCGTTGAACTACCCGGGACTAGCGTGTTCTTC	CSVELPGTSVFF
TRBD1	TRBV13	medium-sized	TRBJ2-7	TGTGCCAGCAGCTTAGGCGGACAGGGCAGTGCCGAGCAGTACTTC	CASSLGGQGSAEQYF
TRBD1	TRBV5-4	NA	TRBJ1-6	TGTGCCAGCAGCTCCAGACAGGGGACGAATTCACCCCTCCACTTT	CASSSRQGTNSPLHF
TRBD2	TRBV9	NA	TRBJ2-5	TGTGCCAGCAGCCCTGGGGCTAGCGGGAGAGGTGAGACCCAGTACTTC	CASSPGASGRGETQYF
TRBD2	TRBV19	once	TRBJ2-2	TGTGCCAGTAGGGCTAGCGGGGGCCGGAACACCGGGGAGCTGTTTTTT	CASRASGGRNTGELFF
NA	TRBV5-1	NA	TRBJ2-1	TGCGCCAGCAGCTTGGGGGGATTCTCCTACAATGAGCAGTTCTTC	CASSLGGFSYNEQFF
TRBD2	TRBV10-3	NA	TRBJ2-1	TGTGCCATCAGTGCGACTAGCGCAAAAGGCAATGAGCAGTTCTTC	CAISATSAKGNEQFF
TRBD1	TRBV7-6	NA	TRBJ2-5	TGTGCCAGCAGCCCCGGGACAGTCCAAGAGACCCAGTACTTC	CASSPGTVQETQYF
NA	TRBV2	NA	TRBJ2-5	TGTGCCAGCAGTGAATCCGGGGGCCAAGAGACCCAGTACTTC	CASSESGGQETQYF
TRBD1	TRBV5-6	NA	TRBJ1-2	TGTGCCAGCAGCCGACCGGGACAGGAGATCTATGGCTACACCTTC	CASSRPGQEIYGYTF
TRBD1	TRBV28	NA	TRBJ1-1	TGTGCCAGCAGTTCCGCCGGGACAGGGAACACTGAAGCTTTCTTT	CASSSAGTGNTEAFF
TRBD1	TRBV19	NA	TRBJ1-5	TGTGCCAGTAGCTGGGAGACAGGGGGTAATCAGCCCCAGCATTTT	CASSWETGGNQPQHF
NA	TRBV5-6	NA	TRBJ2-6	TGTGCCAGCAGCTGGGGGTCAGGGCCCCCCTCTGGGGCCAACGTCCTGACTTTC	CASSWGSGPPSGANVLTF
TRBD2	TRBV4-2	NA	TRBJ2-1	TGTGCCAGCAGCCGGTCGGGTGGACTAGCGGGAGTAAATGAGCAGTTCTTC	CASSRSGGLAGVNEQFF
NA	TRBV18	once	TRBJ1-1	TGTGCCAGCTCACCACCTCAGGCCAACACTGAAGCTTTCTTT	CASSPPQANTEAFF
NA	TRBV28	NA	TRBJ1-2	TGTGCCAGCAGTTCTCAAGGAGCGCAGGGGTGGTATGGCTACACCTTC	CASSSQGAQGWYGYTF
TRBD2	TRBV4-1	NA	TRBJ2-1	TGCGCCAGCAGCCAAGGGGGACTAGCGGGTGGTGAGCAGTTCTTC	CASSQGGLAGGEQFF